This TCR beta chain emerged from a study of T cells after posttransplantation cyclophosphamide. Note on this clone: Its antigen is unknown.

The naive gate required viable CD3+CD4+ or CD3+CD8+ cells with CCR7+CD45RA+CD45RO-CD95-CD27+CD28+ phenotype. On the day of bone marrow donation, the related graft donor provided peripheral blood. The table came from immunoSEQ multiplex PCR; TCRdb's copy has only in-frame clones and leaves some out. This table holds more than 30,000 clones, over 80% found once. The germline V and J ends were trimmed by 1 base and 0 bases, with 7 bases remaining between them. Per germline, CDR1 LNHDA and CDR2 SQIVND (reference sequence). The CDR3 contains 15 residues. General observations from the study: Donor-recipient repertoire similarity was low at 1-2 months, rising over year one. TRB overlap between skin or GI tissue T cells and blood was limited. Recipient CMV seropositivity and CMV reactivation strongly tracked TRB clonality.

This chain uses TRBV19 with TRBJ1-5; a possible D gene is TRBD1 (5 bases). This clonotype was sampled from a woman aged 60-70 years in good health, CMV-negative, and a related stem cell transplant donor. Sequenced input: naive CD4+ T cells sorted from PBMCs. This CDR3 is CASSIGTNSNQPQHF. The CDR3 DNA follows: TGTGCCAGTAGTATAGGGACAAATAGCAATCAGCCCCAGCATTTT.